The clone carrying this T cell receptor beta chain was observed a handful of times. The V gene's germline CDR1 is DFQATT and CDR2 SNEGSKA (reference sequence). V was cut by 0 bases and J by 6 bases, with 23 bases left in between. CDR3 length: 17 amino acids. The record originates from a study of blood T cells in healthy people across ages. For the second PCR, which ran for roughly 7 to 11 cycles, a sample-barcoded 5' primer and a J-beta primer mix were used. TCRdb called the 5' RACE reads again in MiXCR, with one record for every CDR3 protein. The sample lists 750,000 to 950,000 distinct CDR3 sequences; about 29% were seen once. The sample was also reused in another study, on T cells of mothers and their children. That source reports: Across the analysis, no persistent microchimeric T cell clones were detected.

Sequences were obtained from blood. The chain recombines TRBV20-1 with TRBJ1-1; possibly TRBD1 for D (5 bases). The sequence came from a woman aged 35 to 49 in good health. The CDR3 spells CSARDLAPRARDSEAFF. The CDR3 bases are TGCAGTGCTAGAGATCTCGCCCCTCGGGCCAGGGACTCTGAAGCTTTCTTT.